This note documents a single T cell receptor (beta chain) sequence. No antigen is known for it. These data originate in a study of vaccination effects on CD4 cells after COVID-19. At the level of the study: A couple of convalescent patients gave samples 16 days and one week before vaccination. Overall study results and limits: Convalescent patients in the study were few, and early post-infection timepoints were absent.

In germline, CDR1 is SGHTA, CDR2 FQGNSA. The CDR3 sequence is 16 residues long. Trimming took off 5 bases at V and 2 bases at J, with 17 bases between the two ends. Assay used: immunoSEQ multiplex PCR; TCRdb lists only in-frame clones, some missing. The sample includes some 22,000 clones, about 72% of them seen just once. The ViraFEST assay expanded antigen-specific CD4+ T cells with viral peptide pools before sequencing. An approximately ten-day culture period preceded the isolation of CD4+ T cells. This person caught SARS-CoV-2 sometime from March to December 2020, and PCR testing confirmed the infection. Peptides at roughly 10 ug/ml and IL-2 at 9.5 to 10 IU/ml were added to 1.5 million to 2.5 million PBMC per well.

The source of this sequence is a human donor who had a prior SARS-CoV-2 infection. The rearrangement joins TRBV7-2 to TRBJ2-3, with a possible D match to TRBD2 (6 bases). The input for sequencing was CD4+ T cells from PBMCs cultured with SARS-CoV-2 spike peptides, taken before COVID-19 vaccination. The chain's CDR3 is CASSQLWGGHTDTQYF. DNA of the CDR3: TGTGCCAGCAGCCAACTCTGGGGAGGTCACACAGATACGCAGTATTTT.